Below are 22 T cell receptor beta chains sequenced from a single sample in a study of T cells in Graves' hyperthyroidism and ophthalmopathy. Amplified TCR beta CDR3 regions came from RNA transcripts. TCR CDR3 underwent first-round RT-PCR with the HTBI primer set. One entry per CDR3 protein results from TCRdb running MiXCR on the multiplex PCR reads. The sample lists about 270,000 distinct CDR3 sequences, roughly 20% occurring once. The sample consisted of blood. The receptors shown here come from a man aged 30 to 39 with Graves' ophthalmopathy.

This chain joins TRBV12-3 or TRBV12-4 and TRBJ2-1, with 9 bases fitting TRBD2. This CDR3 has 15 residues. The trim removed 7 bases at V and 9 bases at J, leaving 13 bases unmatched. The CDR3 spells CASINSGSADTEQFF. DNA of the CDR3: TGTGCCAGCATTAATAGCGGGAGCGCGGATACTGAGCAGTTCTTC.

The CDR3 sequence: CASRSRGGGNQPQHF. For the CDR3, the DNA is TGTGCCAGCAGGTCGAGGGGAGGGGGCAATCAGCCCCAGCATTTT. The rearrangement uses TRBV12-3 or TRBV12-4 and TRBJ1-5, with D possibly TRBD1 on 5 matching bases. Between the trimmed V and J ends, which lost 6 bases and 2 bases, there was a span of 14 bases. CDR3 length equals 15 residues.

This clonotype was recorded a few times. V usage is TRBV5-1 and J usage is TRBJ2-5; 10 positions match TRBD2. Germline loops: CDR1 SGHRS, CDR2 YFSETQ. The trim removed 4 bases at V and 2 bases at J, leaving 5 bases unmatched. The CDR3 extends over 15 amino acids. The chain's CDR3 is CASSQGLAEQETQYF. The CDR3 DNA is TGCGCCAGCAGCCAAGGACTAGCGGAACAAGAGACCCAGTACTTC.

Many counts were recorded for this clonotype. This rearrangement joins TRBV14 to TRBJ1-1; D remains unclear. The CDR3 contains 15 residues. V was cut by 1 base and J by 0 bases, with 9 bases left in between. CDR1 is SGHDN and CDR2 is FVKESK in the germline V gene. The CDR3 DNA reads TGTGCCAGCAGCCAAGTTCGGGGAATGAACACTGAAGCTTTCTTT. Amino acids: CASSQVRGMNTEAFF.

This sequence joins TRBV27 and TRBJ2-7, with a weak D call TRBD2 (6 bases). The CDR3 has 16 amino acids. The germline CDR1 and CDR2 sequences are MNHEY and SMNVEV (reference sequence). V lost 2 bases, J lost 3 bases, and 17 bases lay in between. In nucleotides, the CDR3 is TGTGCCAGCAGTTTAAGTGCTATAAGGCGGGACTACGAGCAGTACTTC. Protein: CASSLSAIRRDYEQYF.

This clonotype was recorded once. The V call is TRBV20-1, the J call TRBJ2-7, with TRBD2 identical over 12 bases. Germline trimming cut 0 bases from V and 7 bases from J; bases unmatched to any gene: 7. Germline lookup yields CDR1 DFQATT and CDR2 SNEGSKA (reference sequence). The CDR3 sequence is 15 residues long. In nucleotides, the CDR3 is TGCAGTGCTAGAGATCGACTAGCGGGAGTGGGGGAGCAGTACTTC. As protein: CSARDRLAGVGEQYF.

V gene TRBV7-9 combines with J gene TRBJ2-7; 8 bases match TRBD2. In germline, CDR1 is SEHNR, CDR2 FQNEAQ (reference sequence). V shed 5 bases and J 0 bases; nucleotides not matched to a gene: 6. The CDR3 length is 15 residues. CDR3 residues: CASSPRSGASYEQYF. The CDR3 coding sequence is TGTGCCAGCAGCCCACGTAGCGGGGCCTCCTACGAGCAGTACTTC.

This clonotype was detected a few times. The chain links TRBV6-1 to TRBJ1-1, with D maybe TRBD1 (5 bases). Trimming removed 6 bases at V and 3 bases at J, with 11 bases between. The CDR3 has 13 amino acids. Germline CDR1 and CDR2: MNHNS and SASEGT. The CDR3 sequence is CASRGWGDTEAFF. The CDR3 bases are TGTGCCAGCAGAGGGTGGGGCGACACTGAAGCTTTCTTT.

This clonotype showed up just a few times. V usage is TRBV29-1 and J usage is TRBJ2-1; TRBD2 agrees at 12 bases. CDR1 and CDR2 (germline): SQVTM, ANQGSEA. J lost 4 bases, V lost 2 bases, and 15 bases had no gene match. The length of the CDR3 is 19 residues. CDR3 amino acids: CSVERGASGRGVRYNEQFF. For the CDR3, the DNA is TGCAGCGTTGAAAGAGGGGCTAGCGGGAGGGGGGTTAGATACAATGAGCAGTTCTTC.

The sample holds one count of this clonotype. The V and J genes are TRBV6-4 and TRBJ1-2; the D is unclear. Germline V CDR1 and CDR2: MRHNA, SNTAGT. With 5 bases removed from V and 2 bases from J, the gap between germline ends came to 15 bases. The CDR3 is 15 amino acids. CDR3 sequence reads: CASSYPEQPNYGYTF. As DNA, the CDR3 is TGTGCCAGCAGTTACCCGGAGCAGCCCAACTATGGCTACACCTTC.

V usage is TRBV27 and J usage is TRBJ1-2; 8 bases match TRBD1. The junction had 11 bases not matched to a gene; V was cut back by 5 bases and J by 3 bases. The CDR3 is 16 residues long. Germline assignment: CDR1 MNHEY and CDR2 SMNVEV (reference sequence). The CDR3 spells CASSKTLGQGYYGYTF. CDR3 nucleotide sequence: TGTGCCAGCAGTAAAACCCTTGGACAGGGCTACTATGGCTACACCTTC.

In its sample, this clonotype was seen many times. The J gene is TRBJ2-7, the V gene TRBV5-1, with 12 bases matching TRBD2. Germline CDR1 reads SGHRS; CDR2 reads YFSETQ. CDR3 length: 15 amino acids. J lost 3 bases, V lost 3 bases, and 4 bases had no gene match. CDR3 region: CASSSQGLAGYEQYF. The CDR3 DNA follows: TGCGCCAGCAGCTCCCAGGGACTAGCGGGCTACGAGCAGTACTTC.

The V call is TRBV20-1, the J call TRBJ1-1; D perhaps matches TRBD1 (6 bases). V dropped 1 base and J dropped 5 bases, with 11 bases sitting between them. Germline CDR1 is DFQATT and CDR2 is SNEGSKA (reference sequence). CDR3 length equals 13 residues. This CDR3 is CSARGTVETEAFF. The CDR3 region has the DNA TGCAGTGCTAGAGGGACAGTCGAAACTGAAGCTTTCTTT.

This chain uses TRBV27 with TRBJ2-1; D is undetermined. Trimming stripped 1 base from V and 9 bases from J, with 16 bases between. CDR1 MNHEY and CDR2 SMNVEV come from the germline V gene (reference sequence). The length of the CDR3 is 15 residues. CDR3 DNA sequence: TGTGCCAGCAGTTTATTCCCCTCCGGATCAGGTGAGCAGTTCTTC. As protein: CASSLFPSGSGEQFF.

This clonotype came up a few times. The CDR3 is CASSSYPGQGFGELFF. Here the CDR3 DNA reads TGTGCCAGCAGTTCCTACCCGGGACAGGGCTTCGGGGAGCTGTTTTTT. This rearrangement joins TRBV27 to TRBJ2-2; 9 bases fit TRBD1. The CDR3 spans 16 residues. Losses at the gene ends were 4 bases for V and 7 bases for J; bases not matched to a gene: 10. CDR1 and CDR2 (germline): MNHEY, SMNVEV (reference sequence).

In its sample, this clonotype was seen a few times. The V gene is TRBV6-1, the J gene TRBJ2-1, with a tentative D call TRBD1 (5 bases). Trimming pared 5 bases from V and 8 bases from J, leaving 16 bases between. This CDR3 is 14 amino acids long. CDR1 and CDR2 from the germline V gene are MNHNS and SASEGT. Here the CDR3 DNA reads TGTGCCAGCAGTTCGGGCCTCCCCAGGGATGAGCAGTTCTTC. This translates into CASSSGLPRDEQFF.

This clonotype was observed many times. The chain combines TRBV11-2 with TRBJ2-5; 7 bases agree with TRBD1. Germline assignment: CDR1 SGHAT and CDR2 FQNNGV. The V segment lost 5 bases and the J segment 2 bases; nucleotides outside the gene matches: 2. The CDR3 extends over 13 amino acids. CDR3 DNA: TGTGCCAGCAGCCGGGGACAGCAAGAGACCCAGTACTTC. Protein sequence: CASSRGQQETQYF.

The chain combines TRBV12-3 or TRBV12-4 with TRBJ2-2; TRBD1 agrees at 9 bases. J gave up 2 bases and V 7 bases, and 5 bases lay outside the gene matches. The CDR3 loop spans 15 amino acids. The CDR3 sequence: CASNRGLVNTGELFF. The CDR3 bases are TGTGCCAGCAACAGGGGGCTAGTAAACACCGGGGAGCTGTTTTTT.

J is TRBJ2-6 and V is TRBV19; 7 nucleotides align to TRBD1. J was trimmed by 0 bases and V by 8 bases; bases with no gene match: 4. The CDR3 spans 15 residues. Germline CDR1 reads LNHDA; CDR2 reads SQIVND (reference sequence). CDR3 DNA sequence: TGTGCCAGTCAGACAGGGCCCTCTGGGGCCAACGTCCTGACTTTC. It encodes CASQTGPSGANVLTF.

This chain joins TRBV29-1 and TRBJ1-1, with D perhaps matching TRBD1 (5 bases). CDR1 and CDR2 (germline): SQVTM, ANQGSEA. Trimming stripped 8 bases from V and 4 bases from J, with 14 bases between. The CDR3 is 12 amino acids. CDR3 amino acids: CSTAGGSTEAFF. DNA for the CDR3: TGCAGCACCGCGGGGGGGTCCACTGAAGCTTTCTTT.

V and J are TRBV19 and TRBJ2-7; possible D gene TRBD1, 5 bases. V was trimmed by 4 bases and J by 2 bases, leaving 12 bases between them. Germline V lookup: CDR1 LNHDA, CDR2 SQIVND (reference sequence). The CDR3 consists of 14 residues. The CDR3 bases are TGTGCCAGTAGTACAAGGCAGGGTACCTACGAGCAGTACTTC. Its translation is CASSTRQGTYEQYF. Supplemented by reference TRBV19 and TRBJ2-7, the full variable domain reads DGGITQSPKYLFRKEGQNVTLSCEQNLNHDAMYWYRQDPGQGLRLIYYSQIVNDFQKGDIAEGYSVSREKKESFPLTVTSAQKNPTAFYLCASSTRQGTYEQYFGPGTRLTVT.

This clonotype occurred a few times. V and J are TRBV5-6 and TRBJ1-1, with D hard to call. CDR1 is SGHDT and CDR2 is YYEEEE in the germline V gene. CDR3 length: 13 amino acids. V lost 4 bases and J 8 bases, leaving 15 bases between the germline ends. CDR3 bases: TGTGCCAGCAGCCGTGGCCTCGGCCTCGAAGCTTTCTTT. Translation gives CASSRGLGLEAFF. The complete variable domain, with remaining parts taken from reference TRBV5-6 and TRBJ1-1, reads DAGVTQSPTHLIKTRGQQVTLRCSPKSGHDTVSWYQQALGQGPQFIFQYYEEEERQRGNFPDRFSGHQFPNYSSELNVNALLLGDSALYLCASSRGLGLEAFFGQGTRLTVV.